This TCR beta chain was sequenced during a study of cytomegalovirus exposure and HLA in healthy donors. Broader study findings: Further analysis, carried out later, found HLA-associated TCR beta chains more clonally expanded than equally common other chains. Near-uniform donor sequencing depth was presumed by presence/absence analyses.

PCR was performed using 60 Vbeta and 13 Jbeta primers. In the original workflow: Roughly 10 million shared chains were among some 75 million unique TCR beta chains counted in a later analysis. Here immunoSEQ multiplex PCR was the method, and the copy in TCRdb shows in-frame clones only, minus some. D and trimming come from the DNA, and the V and J calls and clone size come from that table. The sample has roughly 100,000 clones; over 75% are singletons. The sample holds many counts of this clone. Its antigen is currently unknown. Trimming removed 0 bases from V and 10 bases from J, with 5 bases in between. This CDR3 has 11 amino acids. Germline CDR1 MGHRA, CDR2 YSYEKL.

The sequenced sample consisted of PBMCs. The gene calls are TRBV4-1 and TRBJ2-3; D remains ambiguous. This sequence was found in a man younger than 40 in good health and CMV-seropositive. The CDR3 DNA reads TGCGCCAGCAGCCAAGATCGGTCGCAGTATTTT. Amino acids: CASSQDRSQYF.